This T cell receptor beta chain stems from a study of blood T cell repertoires in COVID-19. Looking at the study overall: Acute and convalescent COVID-19 samples came from the United States, Italy and Spain.

This CDR3 is 14 amino acids long. The germline CDR1 and CDR2 sequences are GTSNPN and SVGIG (reference sequence). The V gene lost 0 bases and the J gene lost 1 base, with 7 bases spanning the gap. Researchers sorted participants into cohorts using their self-reported clinical history. Original methodology: Amplification from reference gene primers served as the basis for estimated nucleated cell counts. Repertoires were generated with immunoSEQ multiplex PCR, while TCRdb's copy carries only in-frame clones and drops some. From that table come the V and J calls and clone size; the DNA was used to work out D and trimming. This sample has about 360,000 clones; roughly 90% occur once, and the top ten carry about 2.1%. Concerning this clone: The same CDR3 can be traced to other DNA sequences in this sample.

This TCR came from a middle-aged woman with acute COVID-19. This chain links TRBV30 with TRBJ1-3; perhaps TRBD1 as D (5 bases). Sequenced sample: PBMCs or T cells enriched from blood (not recorded which). The CDR3 DNA reads as TGTGCCTGGAGTGTGGGGGGATCTGGAAACACCATATATTTT. Amino acid sequence: CAWSVGGSGNTIYF.